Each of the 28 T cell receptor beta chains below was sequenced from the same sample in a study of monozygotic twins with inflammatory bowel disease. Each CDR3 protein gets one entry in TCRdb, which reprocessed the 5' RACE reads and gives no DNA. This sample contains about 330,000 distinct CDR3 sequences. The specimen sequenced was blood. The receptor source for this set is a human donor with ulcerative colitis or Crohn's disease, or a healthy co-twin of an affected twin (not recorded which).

This chain's CDR3 is CAISEFQNEAFF. The rearrangement uses TRBV10-3 and TRBJ1-1. The CDR3 contains 12 residues. CDR1 and CDR2 from the germline V gene are ENHRY and SYGVKD.

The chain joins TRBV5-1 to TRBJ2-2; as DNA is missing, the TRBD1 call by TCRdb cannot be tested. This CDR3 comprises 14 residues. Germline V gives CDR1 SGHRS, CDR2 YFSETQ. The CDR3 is CASSGTGSDGELFF. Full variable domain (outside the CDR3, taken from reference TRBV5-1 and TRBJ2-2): KAGVTQTPRYLIKTRGQQVTLSCSPISGHRSVSWYQQTPGQGLQFLFEYFSETQRNKGNFPGRFSGRQFSNSRSEMNVSTLELGDSALYLCASSGTGSDGELFFGEGSRLTVL.

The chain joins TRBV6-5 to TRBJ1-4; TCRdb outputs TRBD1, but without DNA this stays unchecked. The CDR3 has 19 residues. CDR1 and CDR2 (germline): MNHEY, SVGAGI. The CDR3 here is CASSYVNQDRGPTNEKLFF.

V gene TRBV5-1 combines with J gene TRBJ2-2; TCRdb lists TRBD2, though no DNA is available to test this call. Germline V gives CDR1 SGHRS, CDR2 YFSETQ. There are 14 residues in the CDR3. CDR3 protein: CASRPAVSTGELFF.

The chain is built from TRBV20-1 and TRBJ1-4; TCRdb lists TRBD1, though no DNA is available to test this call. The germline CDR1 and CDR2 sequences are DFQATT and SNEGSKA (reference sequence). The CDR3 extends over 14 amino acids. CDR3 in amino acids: CSARVGGPNEKLFF.

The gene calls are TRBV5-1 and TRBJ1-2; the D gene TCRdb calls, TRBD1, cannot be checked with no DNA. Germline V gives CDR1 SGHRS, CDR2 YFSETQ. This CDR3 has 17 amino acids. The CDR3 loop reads CASSPGPGARGNYGYTF.

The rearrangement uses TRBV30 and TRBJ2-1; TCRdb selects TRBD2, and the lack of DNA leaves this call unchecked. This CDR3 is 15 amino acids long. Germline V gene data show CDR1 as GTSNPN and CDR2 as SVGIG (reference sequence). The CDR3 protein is CAWGLGGGIGNEQFF. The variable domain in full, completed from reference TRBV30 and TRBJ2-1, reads SQTIHQWPATLVQPVGSPLSLECTVEGTSNPNLYWYRQAAGRGLQLLFYSVGIGQISSEVPQNLSASRPQDRQFILSSKKLLLSDSGFYLCAWGLGGGIGNEQFFGPGTRLTVL.

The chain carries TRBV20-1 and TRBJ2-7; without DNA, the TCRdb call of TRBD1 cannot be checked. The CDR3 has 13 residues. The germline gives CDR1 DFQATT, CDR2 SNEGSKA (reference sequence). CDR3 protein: CSASRDTEYEQYF.

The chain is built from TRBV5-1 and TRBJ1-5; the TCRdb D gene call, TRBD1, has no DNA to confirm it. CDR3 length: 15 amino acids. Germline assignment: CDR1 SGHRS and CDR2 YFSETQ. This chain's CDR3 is CASRAGADSNQPQHF.

The CDR3 sequence: CASSQGGRAVTSNTEAFF. The J gene is TRBJ1-1, the V gene TRBV4-1; the D call from TCRdb, TRBD1, cannot be confirmed without DNA. CDR1 is MGHRA and CDR2 is YSYEKL in the germline V gene. The CDR3 extends over 18 amino acids.

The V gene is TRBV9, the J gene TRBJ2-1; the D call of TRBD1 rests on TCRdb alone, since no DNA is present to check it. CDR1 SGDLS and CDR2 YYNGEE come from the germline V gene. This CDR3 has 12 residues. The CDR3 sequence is CASSVDGAEQFF.

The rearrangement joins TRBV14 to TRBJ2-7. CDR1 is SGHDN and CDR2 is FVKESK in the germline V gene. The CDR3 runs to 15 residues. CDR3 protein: CASSQGKRPSYEQYF.

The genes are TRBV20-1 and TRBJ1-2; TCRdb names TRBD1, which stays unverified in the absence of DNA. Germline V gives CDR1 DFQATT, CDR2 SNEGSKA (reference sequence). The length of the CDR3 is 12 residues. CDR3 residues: CSGRQGQDGYTF.

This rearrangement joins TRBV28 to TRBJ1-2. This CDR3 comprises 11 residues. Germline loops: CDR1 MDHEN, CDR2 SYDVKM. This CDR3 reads CASSLQSGYTF.

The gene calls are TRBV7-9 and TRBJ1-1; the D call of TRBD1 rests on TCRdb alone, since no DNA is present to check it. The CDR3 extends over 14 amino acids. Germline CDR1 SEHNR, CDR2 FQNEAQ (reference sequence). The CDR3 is CASSSGQGRTEAFF.

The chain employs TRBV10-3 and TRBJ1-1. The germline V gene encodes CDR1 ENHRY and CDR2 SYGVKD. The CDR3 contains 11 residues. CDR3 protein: CASTGDTEAFF.

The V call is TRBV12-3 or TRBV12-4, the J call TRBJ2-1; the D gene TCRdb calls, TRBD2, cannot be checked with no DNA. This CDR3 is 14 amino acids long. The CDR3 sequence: CASREISGNNEQFF.

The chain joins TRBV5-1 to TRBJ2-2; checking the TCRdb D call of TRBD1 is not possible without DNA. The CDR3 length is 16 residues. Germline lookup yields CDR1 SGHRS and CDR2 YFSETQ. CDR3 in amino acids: CASSDPGQGGTGELFF. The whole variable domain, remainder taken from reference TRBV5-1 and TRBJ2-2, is KAGVTQTPRYLIKTRGQQVTLSCSPISGHRSVSWYQQTPGQGLQFLFEYFSETQRNKGNFPGRFSGRQFSNSRSEMNVSTLELGDSALYLCASSDPGQGGTGELFFGEGSRLTVL.

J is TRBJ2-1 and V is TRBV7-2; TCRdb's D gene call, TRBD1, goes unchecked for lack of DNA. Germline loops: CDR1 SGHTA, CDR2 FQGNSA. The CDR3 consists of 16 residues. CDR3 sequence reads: CASSLRAQGGANEQFF.

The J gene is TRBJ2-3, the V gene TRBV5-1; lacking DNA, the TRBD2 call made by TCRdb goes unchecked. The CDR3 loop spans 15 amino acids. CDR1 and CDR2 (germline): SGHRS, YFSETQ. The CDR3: CASSFSGSSTDTQYF.

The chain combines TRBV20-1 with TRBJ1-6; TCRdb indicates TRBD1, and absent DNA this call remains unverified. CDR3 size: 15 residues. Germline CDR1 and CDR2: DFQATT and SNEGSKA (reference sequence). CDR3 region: CSAITRDRGNSPLHF.

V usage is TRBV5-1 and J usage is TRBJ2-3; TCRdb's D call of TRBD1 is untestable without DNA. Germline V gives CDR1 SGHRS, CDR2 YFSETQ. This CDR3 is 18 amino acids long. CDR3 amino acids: CASSPSRDRGRDTDTQYF.

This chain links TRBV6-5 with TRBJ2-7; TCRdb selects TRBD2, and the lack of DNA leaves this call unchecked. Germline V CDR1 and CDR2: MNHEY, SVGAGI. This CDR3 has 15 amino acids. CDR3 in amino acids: CASSYGGGRGHEQYF.

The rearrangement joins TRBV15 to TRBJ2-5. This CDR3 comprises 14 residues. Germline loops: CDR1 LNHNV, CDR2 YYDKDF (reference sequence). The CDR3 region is CATSRDRTQETQYF.

The chain's CDR3 is CSARDTLAGVFDEQFF. The gene calls are TRBV20-1 and TRBJ2-1; lacking DNA, the TRBD2 call made by TCRdb goes unchecked. Germline values: CDR1 DFQATT, CDR2 SNEGSKA (reference sequence). The CDR3 covers 16 residues.

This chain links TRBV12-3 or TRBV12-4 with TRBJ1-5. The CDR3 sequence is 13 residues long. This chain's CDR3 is CASSPKGNQPQHF.

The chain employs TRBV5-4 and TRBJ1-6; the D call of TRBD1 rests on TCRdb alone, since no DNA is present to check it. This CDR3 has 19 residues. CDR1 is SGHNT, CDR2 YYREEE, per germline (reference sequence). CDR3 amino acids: CASSLGGTGVSSYNSPLHF.

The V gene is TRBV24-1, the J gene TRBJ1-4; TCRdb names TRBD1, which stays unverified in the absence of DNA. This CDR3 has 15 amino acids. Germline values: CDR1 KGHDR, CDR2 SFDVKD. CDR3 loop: CASSDAEGPNEKLFF.